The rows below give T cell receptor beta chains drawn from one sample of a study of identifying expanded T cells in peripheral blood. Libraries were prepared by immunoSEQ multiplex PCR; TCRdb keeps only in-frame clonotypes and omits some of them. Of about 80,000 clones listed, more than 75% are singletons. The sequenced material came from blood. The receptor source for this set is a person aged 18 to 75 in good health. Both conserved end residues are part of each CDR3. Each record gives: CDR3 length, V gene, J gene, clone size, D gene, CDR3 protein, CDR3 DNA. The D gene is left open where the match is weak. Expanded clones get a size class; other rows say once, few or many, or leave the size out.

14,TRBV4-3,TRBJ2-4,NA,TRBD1,CASSPGQGTNIQYF,TGCGCCAGCAGCCCGGGACAGGGTACAAACATTCAGTACTTC
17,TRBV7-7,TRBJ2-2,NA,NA,CASSLNPQRANTGELFF,TGTGCCAGCAGCTTAAATCCCCAGCGAGCGAACACCGGGGAGCTGTTTTTT
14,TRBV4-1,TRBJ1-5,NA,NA,CASSQGAGDQPQHF,TGCGCCAGCAGCCAAGGGGCCGGGGATCAGCCCCAGCATTTT
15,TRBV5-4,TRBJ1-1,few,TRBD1,CASSLIQGAWTEAFF,TGTGCCAGCAGCTTGATACAGGGGGCCTGGACTGAAGCTTTCTTT
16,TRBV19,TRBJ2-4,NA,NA,CASTDAGLMAKNIQYF,TGTGCCAGTACCGACGCAGGGTTGATGGCCAAAAACATTCAGTACTTC
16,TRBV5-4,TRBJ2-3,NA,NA,CASTPRPGPNTDTQYF,TGTGCCAGCACCCCCCGCCCGGGACCGAACACAGATACGCAGTATTTT
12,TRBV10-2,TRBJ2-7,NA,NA,CASSETAYEQYF,TGCGCCAGCAGTGAAACAGCCTACGAGCAGTACTTC
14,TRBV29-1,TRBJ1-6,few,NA,CSVRVPYGDSPLHF,TGCAGCGTCCGGGTCCCCTATGGGGATTCACCCCTCCACTTT
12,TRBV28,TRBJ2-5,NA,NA,CASSALIETQYF,TGTGCCAGCAGCGCACTCATAGAGACCCAGTACTTC
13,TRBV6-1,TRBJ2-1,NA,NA,CASSDTGEDEQFF,TGTGCCAGCAGTGATACAGGGGAGGATGAGCAGTTCTTC
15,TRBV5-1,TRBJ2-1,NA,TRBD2,CASRSGGGAYNEQFF,TGCGCCAGCCGCTCCGGCGGGGGGGCCTACAATGAGCAGTTCTTC
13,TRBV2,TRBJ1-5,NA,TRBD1,CASMGQSLSAQHF,TGTGCCAGCATGGGACAGTCCCTCTCGGCCCAGCATTTT
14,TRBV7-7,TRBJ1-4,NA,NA,CASSFTGRGEKLFF,TGTGCCAGCAGTTTTACAGGGAGAGGTGAAAAACTGTTTTTT
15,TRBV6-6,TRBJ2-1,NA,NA,CASSSLLGDRNEQFF,TGTGCCAGCAGTTCCCTACTGGGCGATAGGAATGAGCAGTTCTTC
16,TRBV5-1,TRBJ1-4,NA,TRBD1,CASSPTTGTGSYKLFF,TGCGCCAGCAGCCCCACGACCGGGACAGGGTCATACAAACTGTTTTTT
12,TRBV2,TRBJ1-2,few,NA,CASSEWGPGYTF,TGTGCCAGCAGTGAATGGGGGCCCGGCTACACCTTC
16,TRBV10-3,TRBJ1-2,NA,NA,CAISAGEIPFIYGYTF,TGTGCCATCAGTGCTGGTGAGATCCCATTTATCTATGGCTACACCTTC
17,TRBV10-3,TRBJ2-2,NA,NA,CAIKVWVSRTNTGELFF,TGTGCCATCAAAGTCTGGGTCTCCCGAACGAACACCGGGGAGCTGTTTTTT
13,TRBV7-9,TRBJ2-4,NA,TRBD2,CASTQGGSDIQYF,TGTGCCAGCACCCAGGGAGGGTCGGACATTCAGTACTTC